This TCR beta chain is from a study of T cell repertoires in cytomegalovirus infection. Study-wide context: Shared public TCR beta signatures pointed to both CMV infection and a matching HLA type. The study's findings and limits: The cumulative frequency of public TCR beta families identified carriers of CMV plus the relevant HLA. What dominated the ex vivo response were HLA-C-restricted CMV-specific TCR beta clonotypes.

TCRdb called the reads again in MiXCR, with one record for every CDR3 protein. Of about 68,000 distinct CDR3 sequences detected, approximately 22% appear once; the ten largest clones hold 79%. The V end was cut by 4 bases, the J end by 4 bases, with 8 bases between. This CDR3 comprises 12 residues. CDR1 SGHDT and CDR2 YYEEEE come from the germline V gene. As concerns this clonotype: Antigen unknown. This sequence may be a read error, since a much larger clone differs from it by one base.

This sequence originates from a human donor in good health (CMV status not recorded). Some clones in this sample may be carry-over from other donors' samples. This rearrangement joins TRBV5-6 to TRBJ1-2; no clear D. What was sequenced was PBMCs, sequenced either directly or after in vitro stimulation (not recorded which). CDR3 sequence (DNA): TGTGCCAGCAGCATCGGGAGCTATGGCTACACCTTC. Translating gives CASSIGSYGYTF.